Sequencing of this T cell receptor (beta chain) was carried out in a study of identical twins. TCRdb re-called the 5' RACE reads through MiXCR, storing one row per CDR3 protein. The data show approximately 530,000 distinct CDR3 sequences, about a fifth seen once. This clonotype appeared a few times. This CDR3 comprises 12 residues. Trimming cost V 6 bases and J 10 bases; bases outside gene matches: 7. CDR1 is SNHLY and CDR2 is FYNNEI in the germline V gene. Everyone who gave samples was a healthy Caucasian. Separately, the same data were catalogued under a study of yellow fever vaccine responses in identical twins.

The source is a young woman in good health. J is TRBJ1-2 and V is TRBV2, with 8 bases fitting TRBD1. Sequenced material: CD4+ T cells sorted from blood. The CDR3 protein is CASRIGQGSYTF. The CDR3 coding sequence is TGTGCCAGCAGGATAGGACAGGGATCCTACACCTTC.